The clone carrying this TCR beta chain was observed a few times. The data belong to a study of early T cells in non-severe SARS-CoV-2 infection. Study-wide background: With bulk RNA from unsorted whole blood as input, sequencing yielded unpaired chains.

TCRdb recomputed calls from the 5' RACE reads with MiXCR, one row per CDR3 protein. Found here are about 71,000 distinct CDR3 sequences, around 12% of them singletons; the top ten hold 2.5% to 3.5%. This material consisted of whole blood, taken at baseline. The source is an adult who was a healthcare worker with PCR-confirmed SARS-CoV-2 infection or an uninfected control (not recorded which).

CDR3 protein: CASSVRVGLGDEQFF. CDR3 bases: TGTGCCAGCAGTGTCCGGGTAGGTCTAGGGGATGAGCAGTTCTTC. This chain links TRBV25-1 with TRBJ2-1, with D perhaps matching TRBD1 (5 bases). Germline V gene sequence: CDR1 MGHDK, CDR2 SYGVNS. The CDR3 covers 15 residues. Trimming took 4 bases from V and 8 from J, leaving 18 bases between them.